The 26 T cell receptor beta chains presented below share a single source sample, sequenced in a study of cytomegalovirus exposure and HLA in healthy donors. PCR primers comprised 60 Vbeta and 13 Jbeta primers. Using immunoSEQ multiplex PCR, the repertoire was profiled, and TCRdb retains in-frame clones only, with some absent. The repertoire holds more than 150,000 clones, with roughly 87% as singletons. Sample: PBMCs. The receptors here all came from a girl under three years old in good health and CMV-seronegative.

The chain carries TRBV5-1 and TRBJ2-1, with a tentative D call TRBD1 (6 bases). The CDR3 is made up of 14 amino acids. V was clipped by 4 bases and J by 6 bases, with 14 bases between them. Germline CDR1 is SGHRS and CDR2 is YFSETQ. The CDR3 reads CASSTPDSANEQFF. CDR3 DNA sequence: TGCGCCAGCAGCACCCCGGACAGCGCCAATGAGCAGTTCTTC.

This rearrangement joins TRBV19 to TRBJ1-2, with D maybe TRBD1 (5 bases). Germline CDR1 is LNHDA and CDR2 is SQIVND (reference sequence). Trimming removed 3 bases from V and 1 base from J, with 6 bases in between. There are 13 residues in the CDR3. CDR3 sequence: CASSIRGNYGYTF. CDR3 sequence (DNA): TGTGCCAGTAGTATTAGGGGTAACTATGGCTACACCTTC.

This rearrangement joins TRBV6-1 to TRBJ2-7; D may be TRBD2 (5 bases). The ends were cut back, 10 bases at V and 6 bases at J, with 22 bases in the middle. The CDR3 spans 14 residues. Germline CDR1 is MNHNS and CDR2 is SASEGT. The chain's CDR3 is CATTHDGNRGEQYF. CDR3 nucleotides: TGTGCCACCACACATGACGGAAATCGGGGCGAGCAGTACTTC.

The chain carries TRBV7-9 and TRBJ2-7; 10 bases are a match to TRBD1. Per germline, CDR1 SEHNR and CDR2 FQNEAQ (reference sequence). V lost 4 bases, J lost 0 bases, and 3 bases stayed unmatched. CDR3 size: 15 residues. The CDR3 loop reads CASSSGQGFSYEQYF. The CDR3, as DNA: TGTGCCAGCAGCTCGGGACAGGGGTTCTCCTACGAGCAGTACTTC.

The J gene is TRBJ2-7, the V gene TRBV5-1, with D perhaps TRBD1 (5 bases). Trimming left V 0 bases short and J 0 bases short, with 10 bases between. CDR1 and CDR2 from the germline V gene are SGHRS and YFSETQ. The CDR3 sequence is 15 residues long. CDR3 nucleotide sequence: TGCGCCAGCAGCTTGGCCCTTACAGGCTCCTACGAGCAGTACTTC. Encoded protein: CASSLALTGSYEQYF.

The V gene is TRBV5-6, the J gene TRBJ2-1; perhaps TRBD2 as D (6 bases). CDR1 is SGHDT and CDR2 is YYEEEE in the germline V gene. V was shortened by 7 bases and J by 6 bases, with 20 bases between the two germline ends. The CDR3 totals 15 residues. The CDR3 reads CASGFIATSTNEQFF. The DNA of the CDR3 is TGTGCCAGCGGATTCATCGCGACTAGTACCAATGAGCAGTTCTTC.

This chain's CDR3 is CASTSVQGMSYEQYF. The CDR3 DNA sequence: TGTGCCAGCACCTCAGTACAGGGAATGTCCTACGAGCAGTACTTC. V and J are TRBV6-1 and TRBJ2-7, with D maybe TRBD1 (6 bases). V was shortened by 7 bases and J by 1 base, with 17 bases between the two germline ends. This CDR3 region has 15 residues. The germline CDR1 and CDR2 sequences are MNHNS and SASEGT.

The CDR3 is CASSLPGTLSYEQYF. In DNA, the CDR3 is TGTGCCAGCAGCTTGCCCGGGACTCTATCCTACGAGCAGTACTTC. V usage is TRBV5-8 and J usage is TRBJ2-7, with TRBD2 as a possible D gene (6 bases). The germline V gene has CDR1 SGHTS and CDR2 YDEGEE. The CDR3 is 15 amino acids. Trimming left V 1 base short and J 1 base short, with 12 bases between. Full variable domain (remainder filled in from reference TRBV5-8 and TRBJ2-7): EAGVTQSPTHLIKTRGQQATLRCSPISGHTSVYWYQQALGLGLQFLLWYDEGEERNRGNFPPRFSGRQFPNYSSELNVNALELEDSALYLCASSLPGTLSYEQYFGPGTRLTVT.

The chain links TRBV4-3 to TRBJ2-7, with 14 bases fitting TRBD2. V shed 0 bases, J shed 9 bases, and the junction held 7 bases outside the gene matches. The CDR3 loop spans 16 amino acids. From germline, CDR1 is LGHNA and CDR2 YSLEER. CDR3 sequence: CASSQDRGLAGEWQYF. As DNA, the CDR3 is TGCGCCAGCAGCCAAGACCGGGGACTAGCGGGAGAGTGGCAGTACTTC.

V usage is TRBV19 and J usage is TRBJ2-1; a possible D gene is TRBD2 (6 bases). This CDR3 comprises 16 residues. V was trimmed by 6 bases and J by 9 bases, leaving 24 bases between them. CDR1 is LNHDA, CDR2 SQIVND, per germline (reference sequence). As DNA, the CDR3 is TGTGCCAGTAGGGAAGGAGGGCGTCAGCTTCTTTTTGAGCAGTTCTTC. This codes for CASREGGRQLLFEQFF. Based on the CDR3 plus reference TRBV19 and TRBJ2-1, the full variable domain is DGGITQSPKYLFRKEGQNVTLSCEQNLNHDAMYWYRQDPGQGLRLIYYSQIVNDFQKGDIAEGYSVSREKKESFPLTVTSAQKNPTAFYLCASREGGRQLLFEQFFGPGTRLTVL.

This clone was picked up one time. J is TRBJ2-3 and V is TRBV28; a possible D gene is TRBD2 (5 bases). The germline V gene encodes CDR1 MDHEN and CDR2 SYDVKM. The CDR3 consists of 14 residues. V was cut by 2 bases and J by 6 bases, with 12 bases left in between. The CDR3 loop is CASSLLGEEDTQYF. The CDR3 bases are TGTGCCAGCAGTTTACTGGGAGAGGAGGATACGCAGTATTTT. Full variable domain (remainder filled in from reference TRBV28 and TRBJ2-3): DVKVTQSSRYLVKRTGEKVFLECVQDMDHENMFWYRQDPGLGLRLIYFSYDVKMKEKGDIPEGYSVSREKKERFSLILESASTNQTSMYLCASSLLGEEDTQYFGPGTRLTVL.

The gene calls are TRBV7-3 and TRBJ2-2; 9 nucleotides match TRBD1. The V segment lost 5 bases and the J segment 5 bases; nucleotides outside the gene matches: 6. Germline V lookup: CDR1 SGHTA, CDR2 FQGTGA. The CDR3 loop spans 15 amino acids. CDR3 protein: CASSPTDRGTGELFF. As DNA, the CDR3 is TGTGCCAGCAGCCCAACAGACAGGGGGACCGGGGAGCTGTTTTTT.

The gene calls are TRBV19 and TRBJ2-1; 8 nucleotides line up with TRBD2. V lost 5 bases, J lost 0 bases, and 6 bases stayed unmatched. The V gene's germline CDR1 is LNHDA and CDR2 SQIVND (reference sequence). CDR3 length: 16 residues. The CDR3 DNA is TGTGCCAGTAGTTCCTTAGCGGGAAGCTCCTACAATGAGCAGTTCTTC. This encodes CASSSLAGSSYNEQFF.

This clone was detected only a few times. This chain joins TRBV20-1 and TRBJ1-1, with D hard to call. CDR3 length: 11 amino acids. V dropped 1 base and J dropped 5 bases, with 5 bases sitting between them. Germline CDR1 and CDR2: DFQATT and SNEGSKA (reference sequence). This chain's CDR3 is CSARAETEAFF. The CDR3 region has the DNA TGCAGTGCTAGAGCTGAGACTGAAGCTTTCTTT.

V and J are TRBV29-1 and TRBJ1-3; tentative D call: TRBD1 (5 bases). Per the germline V gene, CDR1 is SQVTM and CDR2 is ANQGSEA. The CDR3 totals 14 residues. V was cut by 3 bases and J by 2 bases, with 11 bases left in between. CDR3 in amino acids: CSVDLGGTGNTIYF. DNA of the CDR3: TGCAGCGTTGACTTGGGGGGGACTGGAAACACCATATATTTT.

The chain carries TRBV7-9 and TRBJ2-2, with 10 bases lining up with TRBD2. This CDR3 is built from 16 residues. From germline, CDR1 is SEHNR and CDR2 FQNEAQ (reference sequence). V lost 5 bases, J lost 6 bases, and 9 bases stayed unmatched. The CDR3 spells CASSPPSGRAAGELFF. In DNA form, the CDR3 reads TGTGCCAGCAGCCCACCGAGCGGGAGGGCGGCCGGGGAGCTGTTTTTT.

This clone was seen a single time. The CDR3 DNA is TGCGCCAGCAGTGAGCGGGGGTTTTTCAATGAGCAGTTCTTC. Protein product: CASSERGFFNEQFF. The chain uses TRBV10-2 and TRBJ2-1, with D maybe TRBD2 (6 bases). Trimming stripped 2 bases from V and 6 bases from J, with 11 bases between. Germline lookup yields CDR1 WSHSY and CDR2 SAAADI. This CDR3 is built from 14 residues.

The chain carries TRBV5-5 and TRBJ2-6; a weak D match, TRBD2 (6 bases). This CDR3 region has 18 residues. In germline, CDR1 is SGHKS, CDR2 YYEKEE (reference sequence). V was clipped by 3 bases and J by 2 bases, with 18 bases between them. CDR3 sequence: CASSWGFREPTGANVLTF. The CDR3 nucleotides are TGTGCCAGCAGCTGGGGGTTTCGGGAGCCTACTGGGGCCAACGTCCTGACTTTC.

The genes are TRBV7-2 and TRBJ1-2; D remains ambiguous. The V gene lost 1 base and the J gene lost 3 bases, with 12 bases spanning the gap. The CDR3 consists of 15 residues. Germline-derived CDR1 and CDR2 are SGHTA and FQGNSA. As DNA, the CDR3 is TGTGCCAGCAGCTTAGTTTCAGGTGTGGACTATGGCTACACCTTC. As protein: CASSLVSGVDYGYTF.

This rearrangement joins TRBV4-1 to TRBJ2-4; perhaps TRBD1 as D (5 bases). This CDR3 has 14 amino acids. Trimming cost V 4 bases and J 6 bases, with 13 bases left between them. Germline values: CDR1 MGHRA, CDR2 YSYEKL. CDR3 in DNA: TGCGCCAGCAGCCTCGAGACAGAAGGAAACATTCAGTACTTC. The encoded protein is CASSLETEGNIQYF.

In DNA, the CDR3 is TGTGCCATCAGTGAGTCAGTGCGGGAGGGCCCCTCCTACAATGAGCAGTTCTTC. Encoded protein: CAISESVREGPSYNEQFF. The rearrangement uses TRBV10-3 and TRBJ2-1, with 9 positions matching TRBD2. The V gene end was trimmed by 0 bases and the J gene end by 0 bases; junction bases not matched to a gene: 6. This CDR3 region has 18 residues. Looked up from germline, CDR1 is ENHRY and CDR2 is SYGVKD.

J is TRBJ1-2 and V is TRBV19; weak D call: TRBD1 (6 bases). The V gene's germline CDR1 is LNHDA and CDR2 SQIVND (reference sequence). Trimming took off 5 bases at V and 5 bases at J, with 12 bases between the two ends. CDR3 length equals 13 residues. CDR3 sequence: CASSPQGGYGYTF. Written as DNA, the CDR3 is TGTGCCAGTAGTCCACAGGGTGGGTATGGCTACACCTTC.

This chain links TRBV5-1 with TRBJ2-7, with 10 bases identical to TRBD2. The CDR3 length is 17 residues. J was trimmed by 2 bases and V by 0 bases; bases with no gene match: 8. In germline, CDR1 is SGHRS, CDR2 YFSETQ. The CDR3 DNA reads as TGCGCCAGCAGCTTGGCCGGGCTAGCGGGGGCCGCCTACGAGCAGTACTTC. Its protein product is CASSLAGLAGAAYEQYF.

This chain uses TRBV13 with TRBJ2-1; 7 nucleotides align to TRBD2. Germline CDR1 reads PRHDT; CDR2 reads FYEKMQ (reference sequence). Losses at the gene ends were 6 bases for V and 1 base for J; bases not matched to a gene: 3. This CDR3 region has 14 residues. CDR3 amino acids: CASRPGGSYNEQFF. The CDR3 DNA sequence: TGTGCCAGCAGGCCCGGGGGGTCCTACAATGAGCAGTTCTTC.

The chain has TRBV5-1 and TRBJ2-5; D is unresolved. The CDR3 sequence is 15 residues long. In germline, CDR1 is SGHRS, CDR2 YFSETQ. The ends were cut back, 0 bases at V and 1 base at J, with 10 bases in the middle. Here the CDR3 reads CASSLVSYFQETQYF. In DNA, the CDR3 is TGCGCCAGCAGCTTGGTAAGCTACTTCCAAGAGACCCAGTACTTC.

The V and J genes are TRBV7-2 and TRBJ1-5, with TRBD1 as a possible D gene (5 bases). This CDR3 contains 13 residues. V was pared by 1 base and J by 7 bases, with 8 bases between. CDR1 and CDR2 from the germline V gene are SGHTA and FQGNSA. The CDR3 DNA reads TGTGCCAGCAGCTTAGACGGGGGACAGCCCCAGCATTTT. Translated: CASSLDGGQPQHF.